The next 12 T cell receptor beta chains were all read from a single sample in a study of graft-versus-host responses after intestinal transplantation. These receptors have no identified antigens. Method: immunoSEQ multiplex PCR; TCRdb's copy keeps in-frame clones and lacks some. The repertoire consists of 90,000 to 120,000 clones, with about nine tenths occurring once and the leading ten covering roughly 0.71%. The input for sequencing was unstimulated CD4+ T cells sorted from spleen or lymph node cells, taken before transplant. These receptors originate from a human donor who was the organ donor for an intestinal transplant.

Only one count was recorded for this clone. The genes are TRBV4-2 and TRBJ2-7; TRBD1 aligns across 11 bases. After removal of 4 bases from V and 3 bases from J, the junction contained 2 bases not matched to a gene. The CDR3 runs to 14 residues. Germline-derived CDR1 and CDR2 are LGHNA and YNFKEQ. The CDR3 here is CASSPGTGGYEQYF. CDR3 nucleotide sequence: TGTGCCAGCAGCCCCGGGACAGGGGGCTACGAGCAGTACTTC.

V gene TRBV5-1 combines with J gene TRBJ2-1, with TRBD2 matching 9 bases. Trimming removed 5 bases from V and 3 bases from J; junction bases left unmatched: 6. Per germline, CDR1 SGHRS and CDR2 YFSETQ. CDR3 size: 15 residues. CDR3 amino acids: CASRGGAGGYNEQFF. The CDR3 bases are TGCGCCAGCAGGGGGGGAGCGGGGGGCTACAATGAGCAGTTCTTC.

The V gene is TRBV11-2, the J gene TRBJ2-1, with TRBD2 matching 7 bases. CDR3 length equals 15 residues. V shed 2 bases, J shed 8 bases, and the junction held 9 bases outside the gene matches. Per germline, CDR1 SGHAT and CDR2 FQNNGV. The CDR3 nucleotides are TGTGCCAGCAGCTTAAGCGGGGTAGGCTCGTATGAGCAGTTCTTC. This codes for CASSLSGVGSYEQFF.

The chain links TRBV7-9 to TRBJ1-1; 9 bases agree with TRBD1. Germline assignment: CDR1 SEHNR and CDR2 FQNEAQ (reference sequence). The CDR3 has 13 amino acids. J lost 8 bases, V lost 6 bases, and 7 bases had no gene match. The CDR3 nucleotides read TGTGCCAGCAGGGAACAGGGGGCTGGGGAAGCTTTCTTT. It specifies CASREQGAGEAFF. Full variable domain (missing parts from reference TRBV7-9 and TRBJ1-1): DTGVSQNPRHKITKRGQNVTFRCDPISEHNRLYWYRQTLGQGPEFLTYFQNEAQLEKSRLLSDRFSAERPKGSFSTLEIQRTEQGDSAMYLCASREQGAGEAFFGQGTRLTVV.

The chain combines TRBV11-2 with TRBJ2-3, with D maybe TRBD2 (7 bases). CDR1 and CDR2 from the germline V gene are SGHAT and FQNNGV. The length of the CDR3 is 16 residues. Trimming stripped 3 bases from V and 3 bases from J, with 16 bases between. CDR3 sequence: CASSFGGGVNTDTQYF. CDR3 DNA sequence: TGTGCCAGCAGCTTTGGAGGGGGGGTAAATACAGATACGCAGTATTTT. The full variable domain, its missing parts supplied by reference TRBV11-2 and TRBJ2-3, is EAGVAQSPRYKIIEKRQSVAFWCNPISGHATLYWYQQILGQGPKLLIQFQNNGVVDDSQLPKDRFSAERLKGVDSTLKIQPAKLEDSAVYLCASSFGGGVNTDTQYFGPGTRLTVL.

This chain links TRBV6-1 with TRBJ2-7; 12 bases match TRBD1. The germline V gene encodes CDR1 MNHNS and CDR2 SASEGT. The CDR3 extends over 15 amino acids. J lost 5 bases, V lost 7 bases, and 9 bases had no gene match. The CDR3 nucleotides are TGTGCCAGCAAAAAGCGGGGACAGGGGGCTCACGAGCAGTACTTC. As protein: CASKKRGQGAHEQYF.

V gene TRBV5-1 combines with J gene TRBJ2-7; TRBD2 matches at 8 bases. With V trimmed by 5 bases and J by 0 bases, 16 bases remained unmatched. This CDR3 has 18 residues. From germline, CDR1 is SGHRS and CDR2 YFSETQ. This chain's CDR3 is CASRRVGGALAASYEQYF. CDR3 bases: TGCGCCAGCAGGAGGGTAGGTGGGGCACTAGCGGCCTCCTACGAGCAGTACTTC.

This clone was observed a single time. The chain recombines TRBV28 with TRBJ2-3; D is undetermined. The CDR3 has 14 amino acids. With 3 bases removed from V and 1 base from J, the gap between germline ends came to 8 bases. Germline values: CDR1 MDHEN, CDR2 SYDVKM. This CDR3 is CASSFRAGTDTQYF. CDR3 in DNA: TGTGCCAGCAGTTTTAGGGCAGGCACAGATACGCAGTATTTT.

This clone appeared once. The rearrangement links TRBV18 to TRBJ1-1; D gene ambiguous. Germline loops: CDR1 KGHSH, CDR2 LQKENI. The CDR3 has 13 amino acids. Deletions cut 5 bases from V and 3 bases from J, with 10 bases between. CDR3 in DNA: TGTGCCAGCTCAGGGCTGGAAGACACTGAAGCTTTCTTT. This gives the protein CASSGLEDTEAFF.

In nucleotides, the CDR3 is TGTGCAAGTCGCTTAGTGTCCCCTGAAGCTTTCTTT. The encoded protein is CASRLVSPEAFF. The rearrangement links TRBV12-2 to TRBJ1-1. TRBV12-2 is reported as a pseudogene. The CDR3 runs 12 residues.

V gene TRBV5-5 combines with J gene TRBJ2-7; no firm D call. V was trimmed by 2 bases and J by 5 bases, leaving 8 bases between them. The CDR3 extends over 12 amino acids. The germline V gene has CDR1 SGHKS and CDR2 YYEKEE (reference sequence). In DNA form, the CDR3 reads TGTGCCAGCAGCTTACGAGTCAACGAGCAGTACTTC. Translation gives CASSLRVNEQYF. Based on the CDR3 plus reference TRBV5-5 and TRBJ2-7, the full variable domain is DAGVTQSPTHLIKTRGQQVTLRCSPISGHKSVSWYQQVLGQGPQFIFQYYEKEERGRGNFPDRFSARQFPNYSSELNVNALLLGDSALYLCASSLRVNEQYFGPGTRLTVT.

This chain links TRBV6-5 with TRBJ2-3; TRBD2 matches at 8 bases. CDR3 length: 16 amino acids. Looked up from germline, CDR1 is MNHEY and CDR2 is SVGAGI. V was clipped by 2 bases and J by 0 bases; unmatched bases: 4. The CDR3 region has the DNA TGTGCCAGCAGTTACATCGGGGGGGTTAGCACAGATACGCAGTATTTT. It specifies CASSYIGGVSTDTQYF.